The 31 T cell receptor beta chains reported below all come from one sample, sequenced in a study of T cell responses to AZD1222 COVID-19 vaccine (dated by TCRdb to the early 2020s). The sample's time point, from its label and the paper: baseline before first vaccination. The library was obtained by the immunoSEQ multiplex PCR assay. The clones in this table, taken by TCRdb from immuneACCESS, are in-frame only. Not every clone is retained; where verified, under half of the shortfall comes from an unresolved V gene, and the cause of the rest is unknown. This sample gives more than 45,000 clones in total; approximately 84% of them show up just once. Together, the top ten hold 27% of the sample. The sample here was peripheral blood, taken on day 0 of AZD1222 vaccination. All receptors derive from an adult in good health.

The CDR3 DNA reads TGTGCCAGCAGCCCCCGTGGACTAGCGCCAGATACGCAGTATTTT. It is translated as CASSPRGLAPDTQYF. The V gene is TRBV7-2, the J gene TRBJ2-3, with TRBD2 matching 9 bases. V shed 5 bases, J shed 4 bases, and the junction held 7 bases outside the gene matches. CDR3 size: 15 residues. Germline V CDR1 and CDR2: SGHTA, FQGNSA. The variable domain in full, with the rest retrieved from reference TRBV7-2 and TRBJ2-3, is GAGVSQSPSNKVTEKGKDVELRCDPISGHTALYWYRQSLGQGLEFLIYFQGNSAPDKSGLPSDRFSAERTGGSVSTLTIQRTQQEDSAVYLCASSPRGLAPDTQYFGPGTRLTVL.

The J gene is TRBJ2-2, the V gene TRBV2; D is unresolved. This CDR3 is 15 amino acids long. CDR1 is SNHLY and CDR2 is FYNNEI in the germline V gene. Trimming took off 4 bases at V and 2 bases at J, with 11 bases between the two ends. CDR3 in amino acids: CASSGVVVNTGELFF. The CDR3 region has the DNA TGTGCCAGCAGTGGGGTAGTAGTTAACACCGGGGAGCTGTTTTTT.

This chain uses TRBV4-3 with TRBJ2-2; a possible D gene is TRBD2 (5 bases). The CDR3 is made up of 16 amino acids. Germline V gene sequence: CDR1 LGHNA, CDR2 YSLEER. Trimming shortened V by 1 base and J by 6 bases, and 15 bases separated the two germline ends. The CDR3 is CASSQAEGIAPGELFF. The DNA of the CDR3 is TGCGCCAGCAGCCAAGCCGAAGGGATAGCGCCCGGGGAGCTGTTTTTT.

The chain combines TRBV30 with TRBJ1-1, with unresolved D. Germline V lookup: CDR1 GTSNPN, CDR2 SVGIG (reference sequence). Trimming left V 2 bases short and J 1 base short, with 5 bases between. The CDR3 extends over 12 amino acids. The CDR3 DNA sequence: TGTGCCTGGAGTTACGGGAACACTGAAGCTTTCTTT. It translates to CAWSYGNTEAFF.

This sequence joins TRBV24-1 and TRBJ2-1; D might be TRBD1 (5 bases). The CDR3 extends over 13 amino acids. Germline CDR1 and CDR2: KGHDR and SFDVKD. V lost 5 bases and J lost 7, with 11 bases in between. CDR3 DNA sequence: TGTGCCACCAGTGGGGCGGACACTAATGAGCAGTTCTTC. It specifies CATSGADTNEQFF.

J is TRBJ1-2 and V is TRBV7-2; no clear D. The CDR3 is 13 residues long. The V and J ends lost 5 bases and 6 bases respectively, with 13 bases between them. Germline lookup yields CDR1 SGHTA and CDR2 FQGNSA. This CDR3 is CASSLFNTDGYTF. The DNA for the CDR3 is TGTGCCAGCAGCCTATTCAATACGGATGGCTACACCTTC.

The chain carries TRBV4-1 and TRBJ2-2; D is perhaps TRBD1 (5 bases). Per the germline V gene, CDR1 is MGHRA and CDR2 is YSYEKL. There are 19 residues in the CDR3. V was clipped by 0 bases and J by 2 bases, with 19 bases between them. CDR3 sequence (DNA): TGCGCCAGCAGCCAAGATGGGGCTTTCCAGGTGATAAACACCGGGGAGCTGTTTTTT. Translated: CASSQDGAFQVINTGELFF.

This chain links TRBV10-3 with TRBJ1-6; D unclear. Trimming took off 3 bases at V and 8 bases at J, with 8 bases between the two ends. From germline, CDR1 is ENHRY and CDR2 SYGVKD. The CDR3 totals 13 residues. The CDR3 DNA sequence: TGTGCCATCAGTGAACGGCTGGATTCACCCCTCCACTTT. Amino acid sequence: CAISERLDSPLHF.

The CDR3 DNA is TGTGCCAGCAGCTTCGGTTTCGGACCAACAGATACGCAGTATTTT. Its protein product is CASSFGFGPTDTQYF. This rearrangement joins TRBV5-6 to TRBJ2-3; D remains unclear. Germline CDR1 is SGHDT and CDR2 is YYEEEE. V was trimmed by 2 bases and J by 3 bases, leaving 13 bases between them. The CDR3 contains 15 residues.

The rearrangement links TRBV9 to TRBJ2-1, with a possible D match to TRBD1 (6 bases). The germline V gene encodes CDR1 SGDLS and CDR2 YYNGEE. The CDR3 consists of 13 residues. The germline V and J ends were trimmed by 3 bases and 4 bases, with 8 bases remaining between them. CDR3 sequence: CASSEDSYNEQFF. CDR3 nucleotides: TGTGCCAGCAGCGAGGACAGTTACAATGAGCAGTTCTTC.

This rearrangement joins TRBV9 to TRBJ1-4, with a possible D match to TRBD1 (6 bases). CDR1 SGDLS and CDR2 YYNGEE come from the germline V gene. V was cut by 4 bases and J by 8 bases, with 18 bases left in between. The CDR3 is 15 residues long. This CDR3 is CASSSIQGSYEKLFF. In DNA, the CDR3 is TGTGCCAGCAGCTCGATTCAGGGGAGTTACGAAAAACTGTTTTTT.

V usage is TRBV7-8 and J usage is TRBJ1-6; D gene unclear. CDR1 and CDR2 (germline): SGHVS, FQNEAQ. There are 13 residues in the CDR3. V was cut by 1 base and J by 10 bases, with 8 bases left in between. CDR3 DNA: TGTGCCAGCAGCTTAGGAGACGGCTCACCCCTCCACTTT. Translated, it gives CASSLGDGSPLHF.

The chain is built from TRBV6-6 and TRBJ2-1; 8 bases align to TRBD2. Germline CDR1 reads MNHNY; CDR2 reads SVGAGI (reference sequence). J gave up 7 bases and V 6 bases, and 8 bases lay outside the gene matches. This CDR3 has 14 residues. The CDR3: CASRLSGTGNEQFF. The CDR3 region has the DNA TGTGCCAGCAGACTTAGCGGGACCGGGAATGAGCAGTTCTTC.

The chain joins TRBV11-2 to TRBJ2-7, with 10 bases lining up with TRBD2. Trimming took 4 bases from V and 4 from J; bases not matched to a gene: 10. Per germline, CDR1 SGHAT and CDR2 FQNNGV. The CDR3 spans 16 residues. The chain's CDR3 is CASSSLSGRALYEQYF. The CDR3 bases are TGTGCCAGCAGCTCACTCAGCGGGAGGGCCTTGTACGAGCAGTACTTC.

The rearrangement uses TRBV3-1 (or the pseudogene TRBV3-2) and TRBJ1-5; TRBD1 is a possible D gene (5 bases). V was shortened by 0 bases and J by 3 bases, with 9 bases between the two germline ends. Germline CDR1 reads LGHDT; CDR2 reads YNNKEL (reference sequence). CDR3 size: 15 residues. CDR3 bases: TGTGCCAGCAGCCAAGATCGAGGGGTCAATCAGCCCCAGCATTTT. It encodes CASSQDRGVNQPQHF.

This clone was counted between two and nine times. CDR3 bases: TGTGCCAGCAGTTTATGGAGCCTGGCAGGAGAGACCCAGTACTTC. It translates to CASSLWSLAGETQYF. The chain combines TRBV27 with TRBJ2-5; D not certain. Germline lookup yields CDR1 MNHEY and CDR2 SMNVEV (reference sequence). V gave up 1 base and J gave up 4 bases, with 13 bases separating them. The CDR3 consists of 15 residues.

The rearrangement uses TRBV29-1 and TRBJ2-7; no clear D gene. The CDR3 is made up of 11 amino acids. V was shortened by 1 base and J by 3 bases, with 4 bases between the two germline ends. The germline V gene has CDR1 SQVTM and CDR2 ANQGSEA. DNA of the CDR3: TGCAGCGTTGAAGTCAGCTACGAGCAGTACTTC. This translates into CSVEVSYEQYF.

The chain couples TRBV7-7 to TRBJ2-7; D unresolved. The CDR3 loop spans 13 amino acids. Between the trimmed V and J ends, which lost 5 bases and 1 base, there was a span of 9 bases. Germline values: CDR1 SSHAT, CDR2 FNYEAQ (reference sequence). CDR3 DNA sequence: TGTGCCAGCAGCCCGGACGGATCCTACGAGCAGTACTTC. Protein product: CASSPDGSYEQYF.

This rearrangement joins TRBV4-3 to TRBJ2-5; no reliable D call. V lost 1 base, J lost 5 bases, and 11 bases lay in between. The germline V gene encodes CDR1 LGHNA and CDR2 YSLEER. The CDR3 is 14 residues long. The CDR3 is CASSQGGSYETQYF. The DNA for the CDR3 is TGCGCCAGCAGCCAAGGGGGTAGCTATGAGACCCAGTACTTC.

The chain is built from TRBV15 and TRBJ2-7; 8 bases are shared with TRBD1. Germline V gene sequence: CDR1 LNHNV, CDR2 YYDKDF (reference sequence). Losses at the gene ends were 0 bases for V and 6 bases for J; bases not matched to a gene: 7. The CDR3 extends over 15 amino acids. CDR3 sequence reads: CATSRDRTGGSEQYF. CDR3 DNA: TGTGCCACCAGCAGAGATCGCACAGGGGGAAGCGAGCAGTACTTC.

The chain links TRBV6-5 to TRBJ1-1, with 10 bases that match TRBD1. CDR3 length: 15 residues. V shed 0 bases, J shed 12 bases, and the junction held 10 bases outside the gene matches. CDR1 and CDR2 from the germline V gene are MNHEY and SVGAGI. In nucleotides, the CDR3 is TGTGCCAGCAGTTACTCGAGCGGGACAGGGGAAATACCTTTCTTT. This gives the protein CASSYSSGTGEIPFF.

The DNA of the CDR3 is TGTGCCAGCCGGCCCCAAACAGGCTTACCAGGCTACACCTTC. Translating it yields CASRPQTGLPGYTF. V is TRBV5-4 and J is TRBJ1-2, with TRBD1 as a possible D gene (5 bases). Looked up from germline, CDR1 is SGHNT and CDR2 is YYREEE (reference sequence). V was clipped by 7 bases and J by 8 bases, with 21 bases between them. There are 14 residues in the CDR3.

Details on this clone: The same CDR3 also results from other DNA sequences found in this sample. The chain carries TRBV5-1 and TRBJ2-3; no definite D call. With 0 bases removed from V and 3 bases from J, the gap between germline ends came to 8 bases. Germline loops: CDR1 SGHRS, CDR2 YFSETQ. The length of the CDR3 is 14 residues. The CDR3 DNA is TGCGCCAGCAGCTTGGGATTGTCGACAGATACGCAGTATTTT. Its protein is CASSLGLSTDTQYF.

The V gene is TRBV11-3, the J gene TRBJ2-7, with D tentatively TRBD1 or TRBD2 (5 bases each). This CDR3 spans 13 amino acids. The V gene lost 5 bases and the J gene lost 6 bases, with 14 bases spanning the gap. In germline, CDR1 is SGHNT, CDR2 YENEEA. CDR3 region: CASSPGTDREQYF. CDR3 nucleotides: TGTGCCAGCAGCCCTGGGACCGACCGCGAGCAGTACTTC. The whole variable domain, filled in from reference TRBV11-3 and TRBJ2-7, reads EAGVVQSPRYKIIEKKQPVAFWCNPISGHNTLYWYLQNLGQGPELLIRYENEEAVDDSQLPKDRFSAERLKGVDSTLKIQPAELGDSAVYLCASSPGTDREQYFGPGTRLTVT.

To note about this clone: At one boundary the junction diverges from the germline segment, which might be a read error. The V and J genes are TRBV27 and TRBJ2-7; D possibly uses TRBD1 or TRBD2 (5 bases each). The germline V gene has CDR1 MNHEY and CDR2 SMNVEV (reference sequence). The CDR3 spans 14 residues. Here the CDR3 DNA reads TGTGCCAGCCGTTTCAAGGGGAGACTCTACGAGCAGTACTTC. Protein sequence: CASRFKGRLYEQYF.

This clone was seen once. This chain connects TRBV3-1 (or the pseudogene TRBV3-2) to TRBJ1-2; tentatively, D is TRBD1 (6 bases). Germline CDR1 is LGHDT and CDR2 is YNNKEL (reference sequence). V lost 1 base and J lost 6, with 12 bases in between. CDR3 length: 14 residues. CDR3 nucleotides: TGTGCCAGCAGCCAAGTCGCAGGGGCCCATGGCTACACCTTC. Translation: CASSQVAGAHGYTF.

CDR3 bases: TGTGCCACCAGCAGGGGGGCTGGGGAGACCCAGTACTTC. Protein: CATSRGAGETQYF. The J gene is TRBJ2-5, the V gene TRBV15; D perhaps matches TRBD1 (6 bases). The CDR3 length is 13 residues. The germline CDR1 and CDR2 sequences are LNHNV and YYDKDF (reference sequence). V was shortened by 3 bases and J by 5 bases, with 10 bases between the two germline ends.

The CDR3 bases are TGCGCCAGCAGCTTGGGACATAGCACCGGGGAGCTGTTTTTT. It translates to CASSLGHSTGELFF. The gene calls are TRBV5-1 and TRBJ2-2; D uncertain. This CDR3 contains 14 residues. V dropped 0 bases and J dropped 4 bases, with 7 bases sitting between them. The germline gives CDR1 SGHRS, CDR2 YFSETQ.

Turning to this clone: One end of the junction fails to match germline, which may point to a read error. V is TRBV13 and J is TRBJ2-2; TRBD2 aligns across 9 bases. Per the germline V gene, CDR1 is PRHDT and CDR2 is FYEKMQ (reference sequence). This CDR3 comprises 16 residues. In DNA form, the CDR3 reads TGTGCCAGCAGCTCCGGGGCTAGCGGGAACCCCGGGGAGCTGTTTTTT. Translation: CASSSGASGNPGELFF.

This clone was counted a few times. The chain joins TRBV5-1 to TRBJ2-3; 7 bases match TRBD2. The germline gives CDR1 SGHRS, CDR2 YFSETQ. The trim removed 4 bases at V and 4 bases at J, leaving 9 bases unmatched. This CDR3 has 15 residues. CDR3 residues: CASSKLAAASDTQYF. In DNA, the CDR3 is TGCGCCAGCAGCAAGCTAGCGGCGGCATCAGATACGCAGTATTTT.

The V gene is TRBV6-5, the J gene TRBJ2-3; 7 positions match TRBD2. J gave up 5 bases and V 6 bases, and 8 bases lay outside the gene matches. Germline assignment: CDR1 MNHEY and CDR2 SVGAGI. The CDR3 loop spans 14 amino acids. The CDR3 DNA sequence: TGTGCCAGCAGGTACCGACAGCGGGGAGATACGCAGTATTTT. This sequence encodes CASRYRQRGDTQYF.